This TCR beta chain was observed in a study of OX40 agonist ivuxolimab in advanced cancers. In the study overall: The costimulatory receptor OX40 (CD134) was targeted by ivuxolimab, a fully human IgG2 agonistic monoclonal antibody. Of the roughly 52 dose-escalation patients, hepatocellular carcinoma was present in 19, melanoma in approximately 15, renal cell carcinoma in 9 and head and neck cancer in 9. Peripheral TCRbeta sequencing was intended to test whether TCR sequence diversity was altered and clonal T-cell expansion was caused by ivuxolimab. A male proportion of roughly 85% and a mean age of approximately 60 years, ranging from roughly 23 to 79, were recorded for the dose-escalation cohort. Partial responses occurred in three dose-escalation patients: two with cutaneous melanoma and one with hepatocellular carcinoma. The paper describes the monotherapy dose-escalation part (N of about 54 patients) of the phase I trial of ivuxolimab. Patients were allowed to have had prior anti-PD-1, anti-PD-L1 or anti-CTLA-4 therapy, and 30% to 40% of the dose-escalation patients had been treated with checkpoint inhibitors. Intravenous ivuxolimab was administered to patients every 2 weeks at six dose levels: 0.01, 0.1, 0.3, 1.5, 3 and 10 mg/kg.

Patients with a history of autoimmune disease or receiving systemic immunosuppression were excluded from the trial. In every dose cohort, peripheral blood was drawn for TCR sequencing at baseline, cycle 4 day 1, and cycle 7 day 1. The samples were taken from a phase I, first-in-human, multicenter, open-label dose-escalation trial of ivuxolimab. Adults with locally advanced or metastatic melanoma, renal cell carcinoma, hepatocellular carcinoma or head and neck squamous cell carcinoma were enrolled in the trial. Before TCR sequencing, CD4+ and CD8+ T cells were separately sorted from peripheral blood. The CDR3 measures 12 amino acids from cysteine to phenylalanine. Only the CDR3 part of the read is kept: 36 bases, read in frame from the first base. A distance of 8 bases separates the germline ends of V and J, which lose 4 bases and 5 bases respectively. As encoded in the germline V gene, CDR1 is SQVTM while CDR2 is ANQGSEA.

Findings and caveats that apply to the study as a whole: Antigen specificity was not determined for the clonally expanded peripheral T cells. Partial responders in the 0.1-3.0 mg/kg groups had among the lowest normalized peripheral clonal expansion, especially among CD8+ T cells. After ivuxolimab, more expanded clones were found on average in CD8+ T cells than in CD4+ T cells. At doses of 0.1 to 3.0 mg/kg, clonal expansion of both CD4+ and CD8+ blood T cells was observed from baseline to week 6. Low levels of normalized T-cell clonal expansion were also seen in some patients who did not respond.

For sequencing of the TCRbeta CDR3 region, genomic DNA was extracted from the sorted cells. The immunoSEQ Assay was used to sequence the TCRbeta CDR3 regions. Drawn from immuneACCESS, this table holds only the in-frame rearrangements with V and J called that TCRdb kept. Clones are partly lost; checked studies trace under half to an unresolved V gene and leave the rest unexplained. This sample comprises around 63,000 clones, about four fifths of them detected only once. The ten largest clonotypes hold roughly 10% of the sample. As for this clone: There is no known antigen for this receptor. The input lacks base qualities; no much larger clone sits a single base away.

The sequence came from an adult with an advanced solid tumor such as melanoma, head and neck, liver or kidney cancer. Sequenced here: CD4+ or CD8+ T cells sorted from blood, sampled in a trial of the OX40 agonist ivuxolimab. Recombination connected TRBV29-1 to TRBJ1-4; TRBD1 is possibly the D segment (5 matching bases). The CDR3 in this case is CSVAQANEKLFF. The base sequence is TGCAGCGTTGCACAGGCAAATGAAAAACTGTTTTTT. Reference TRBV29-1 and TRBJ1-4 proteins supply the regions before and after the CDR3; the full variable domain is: SAVISQKPSRDICQRGTSLTIQCQVDSQVTMMFWYRQQPGQSLTLIATANQGSEATYESGFVIDKFPISRPNLTFSTLTVSNMSPEDSSIYLCSVAQANEKLFFGSGTQLSVL.